A selection of T cell receptor beta chains follows, all from one sample in a study of early T cells in non-severe SARS-CoV-2 infection. TCRdb called the 5' RACE reads again in MiXCR, with one record for every CDR3 protein. This sample carries approximately 100,000 distinct CDR3 sequences, roughly 17% of them seen once, and the ten largest clones take around 1.3%. The sequencing input was whole blood. Every receptor here comes from an adult who was a healthcare worker with PCR-confirmed SARS-CoV-2 infection or an uninfected control (not recorded which). Each CDR3 is given with its conserved first and last residue. A D gene is named only where the DNA matches it firmly. Clone size appears in some rows only: once, few, many, or a class for an expanded clone.

v_gene	j_gene	d_gene	abundance	CDR3nt	CDR3aa
TRBV7-6	TRBJ2-4	TRBD1	NA	TGTGCCAGCAGCCAGGGACAGCAAAACATTCAGTACTTC	CASSQGQQNIQYF
TRBV19	TRBJ1-2	TRBD1	NA	TGTGCCAGTATCACCCCAGGGGGCGAGGGCTACACCTTC	CASITPGGEGYTF
TRBV7-6	TRBJ2-1	NA	NA	TGTGCCAGCAGCCCGGGACGGGGGCGGAACAATGAGCAGTTCTTC	CASSPGRGRNNEQFF
TRBV13	TRBJ2-6	TRBD1	few	TGTGCCAGCAGCACCGGGACAGGCTCTGGGGCCAACGTCCTGACTTTC	CASSTGTGSGANVLTF
TRBV3-1	TRBJ1-2	NA	few	TGTGCCAGCAGCCCAGGGACCATGTTCCTTGGCTACACCTTC	CASSPGTMFLGYTF
TRBV28	TRBJ1-1	NA	many	TGTGCCAGCAGTTTACACGGGGCGAGGGTTGAAGCTTTCTTT	CASSLHGARVEAFF
TRBV2	TRBJ2-3	TRBD2	few	TGTGCCAGCAACCTGGGACTAGCGTACACAGATACGCAGTATTTT	CASNLGLAYTDTQYF
TRBV6-2/TRBV6-3	TRBJ2-6	NA	medium-sized	TGTGCCAGCAGTTACTCACTAGCTGGGGCCAACGTCCTGACTTTC	CASSYSLAGANVLTF
TRBV29-1	TRBJ2-2	NA	few	TGCAGCGTTGTGGGGGCGGACACCGGGGAGCTGTTTTTT	CSVVGADTGELFF
TRBV28	TRBJ2-7	TRBD1	NA	TGTGCCAGTAAACAGGGGAGCTCCTACGAGCAGTACTTC	CASKQGSSYEQYF
TRBV6-4	TRBJ2-4	NA	once	TGTGCCAGCAGTGACTCGAGGCCTAAGCGGGCGATTCTAGCCAAAAACATTCATTACTTC	CASSDSRPKRAILAKNIHYF
TRBV12-3/TRBV12-4	TRBJ1-6	NA	NA	TGTGCCAGCAGGCTAGGGGGGAGGTCACCCCTCCACTTT	CASRLGGRSPLHF
TRBV9	TRBJ2-5	TRBD1	many	TGTGCCAGCAGCTCCACAGGGGCCCAAGAGACCCAGTACTTC	CASSSTGAQETQYF
TRBV2	TRBJ1-5	NA	few	TGTGCCAGCCGGGTGGGGGCTACCAATCAGCCCCAGCATTTT	CASRVGATNQPQHF
TRBV10-3	TRBJ2-3	NA	NA	TGTGCCATCAGTGAGTCCAGCTACTCGCTGAACACAGATACGCAGTATTTT	CAISESSYSLNTDTQYF
TRBV20-1	TRBJ2-1	TRBD2	NA	TGCAGTGCTCCTACTAGCGTGACACTGAATGAGCAGTTCTTC	CSAPTSVTLNEQFF
TRBV19	TRBJ2-7	TRBD1	NA	TGTGCCAGTAGTATCCAGCGGACAGGGGCTTTGAGCGAGCAGTACTTC	CASSIQRTGALSEQYF
TRBV29-1	TRBJ1-1	NA	many	TGCAGCGTGGGAGGGGCGGGGAACACTGAAGCTTTCTTT	CSVGGAGNTEAFF
TRBV7-2	TRBJ2-5	NA	NA	TGTGCCAGCAGCCCGTGGGGGCGGGACCAAGAGACCCAGTACTTC	CASSPWGRDQETQYF
TRBV6-5	TRBJ2-5	TRBD2	few	TGTGCCAGCAGTGGGCTAGCGGGAATTCAAGAGACCCAGTACTTC	CASSGLAGIQETQYF
TRBV7-9	TRBJ2-7	NA	many	TGTGCCAGCAGCTCACGGGGGTACCACGAGCAGTACTTC	CASSSRGYHEQYF
TRBV11-2	TRBJ1-1	TRBD1	NA	TGTGCCAGCAGCCCAGCGGGGACAGCGAACACTGAAGCTTTCTTT	CASSPAGTANTEAFF
TRBV3-1	TRBJ1-4	TRBD1	few	TGTGCCAGCAGCCACCAACCGGGACAGAGGAATGAAAAACTGTTTTTT	CASSHQPGQRNEKLFF
TRBV5-1	TRBJ1-1	TRBD1	NA	TGCGCCAGCAGCTCTGGGGGGACAGGGGCGAACACTGAAGCTTTCTTT	CASSSGGTGANTEAFF
TRBV29-1	TRBJ2-2	NA	few	TGCAGCGTTGGAGGCAGGGGATCCGGGGAGCTGTTTTTT	CSVGGRGSGELFF
TRBV4-3	TRBJ2-3	TRBD2	NA	TGCGCCAGCAGCCAAGCTAGCGGGTCCACAGATACGCAGTATTTT	CASSQASGSTDTQYF
TRBV5-5	TRBJ2-7	NA	NA	TGTGCCAGCAGCTCGGGACCGCGAGAATACTACGAGCAGTACTTC	CASSSGPREYYEQYF
TRBV12-3/TRBV12-4	TRBJ1-2	TRBD1	many	TGTGCCAGCAGTTCGGGACAGGGAGCCGACTACACCTTC	CASSSGQGADYTF
TRBV20-1	TRBJ2-7	NA	NA	TGCAGTGCTAGGGGGGGTCAGAGCTCCTACGAGCAGTACTTC	CSARGGQSSYEQYF
TRBV7-6	TRBJ2-1	TRBD1	few	TGTGCCAGCAGTTCGACAGGGGGCAATGAGCAGTTCTTC	CASSSTGGNEQFF
TRBV7-9	TRBJ1-2	NA	few	TGTGCCAGCAGCCCTCCCACCCCGGGGAACTATGGCTACACCTTC	CASSPPTPGNYGYTF
TRBV5-1	TRBJ2-7	TRBD2	NA	TGCGCCAGCAGCCCAGGTCTAGCGGGCTGCGAGCAGTACTTC	CASSPGLAGCEQYF
TRBV12-3/TRBV12-4	TRBJ1-2	NA	NA	TGTGCCAGCTACCGGGGTGGCTATGGCTACACCTTC	CASYRGGYGYTF
TRBV30	TRBJ1-1	NA	many	TGTGCCTGGAGTTTATTGGGTGCTGAAGCTTTCTTT	CAWSLLGAEAFF
TRBV7-9	TRBJ2-7	NA	NA	TGTGCCAGCAGCTTAGGAACTTGGCCCGAGCAGTACTTC	CASSLGTWPEQYF
TRBV11-3	TRBJ2-5	NA	few	TGTGCCAGCAGCCGGGACCCCGGGACCCAGTACTTC	CASSRDPGTQYF
TRBV28	TRBJ2-7	TRBD1	NA	TGTGCCAGCAGCGCAGGACCGGGACAGGGATACGAGCAGTACTTC	CASSAGPGQGYEQYF
TRBV29-1	TRBJ2-3	NA	NA	TGCAGCGTTGTCCGTCGGGACGGCACAGATACGCAGTATTTT	CSVVRRDGTDTQYF
TRBV29-1	TRBJ1-1	NA	NA	TGCAGCGTTGAAGATAGGACCGTAGCTTTCTTT	CSVEDRTVAFF
TRBV7-2	TRBJ2-5	NA	many	TGTGCCAGCAGCTTAGAAGCAAACCGATTTGAAGAGACCCAGTACTTC	CASSLEANRFEETQYF
TRBV6-6	TRBJ1-2	NA	many	TGTGCCAGCAGCCAGGGGCCGACCGCTGGCTATGGCTACACCTTC	CASSQGPTAGYGYTF
TRBV6-6	TRBJ1-2	TRBD1	few	TGTGCCAGCAGTTCCCCCACCTCCTCGACAGGGGATGGCTACACCTTC	CASSSPTSSTGDGYTF
TRBV20-1	TRBJ2-1	NA	many	TGCAGTGCTAACTTTCTCGGGGGTAATGAGCAGTTCTTC	CSANFLGGNEQFF
TRBV2	TRBJ1-1	NA	few	TGTGCCAGCAGTGATTGGCGCGGCACTGAAGCTTTCTTT	CASSDWRGTEAFF
TRBV14	TRBJ2-7	NA	few	TGTGCCAGCAGCCGAAGGGACACTAACTACGAGCAGTACTTC	CASSRRDTNYEQYF
TRBV6-8	TRBJ1-2	NA	few	TGTGCCAGCAGTCCGGTTGGGGAGCGCAAGTTCTATGGCTACACCTTC	CASSPVGERKFYGYTF
TRBV7-6	TRBJ2-3	NA	few	TGTGCCAGCAGCTTAGCAGGCGGACAGACCACAGATACGCAGTATTTT	CASSLAGGQTTDTQYF
TRBV12-3/TRBV12-4	TRBJ2-7	NA	few	TGTGCCAGCACCGCCGGGGGTAACTACGAGCAGTACTTC	CASTAGGNYEQYF
TRBV6-2/TRBV6-3	TRBJ1-2	NA	NA	TGTGCCAGCGGTGATTGGGGCTACACCTTC	CASGDWGYTF
TRBV18	TRBJ1-1	TRBD1	few	TGTGCCAGCTCTCCGGGACAGGGAGGGAGGAACACTGAAGCTTTCTTT	CASSPGQGGRNTEAFF
TRBV12-3/TRBV12-4	TRBJ2-7	NA	many	TGTGCCAGCAAGTACAGTGTCTCCTACGAGCAGTACTTC	CASKYSVSYEQYF
TRBV28	TRBJ1-1	NA	few	TGTGCCAGCAGTTGGGGCGTGAGGGCTGAAGCTTTCTTT	CASSWGVRAEAFF
TRBV2	TRBJ2-2	NA	NA	TGTGCCAGCAGTCGGAACACCGGGGAGCTGTTTTTT	CASSRNTGELFF
TRBV12-3/TRBV12-4	TRBJ2-1	TRBD1	NA	TGTGCCAGCAGTTCCCTGGGACAGGGGTTTCGATACAATGAGCAGTTCTTC	CASSSLGQGFRYNEQFF
TRBV27	TRBJ2-2	NA	NA	TGTGCCAGCAGTTTAACTGGGGTTAGTTATGCGAACACCGGGGAGCTGTTTTTT	CASSLTGVSYANTGELFF
TRBV10-3	TRBJ2-5	NA	many	TGTGCCATCAGTGGGGGCCTTCTAGAGACCCAGTACTTC	CAISGGLLETQYF